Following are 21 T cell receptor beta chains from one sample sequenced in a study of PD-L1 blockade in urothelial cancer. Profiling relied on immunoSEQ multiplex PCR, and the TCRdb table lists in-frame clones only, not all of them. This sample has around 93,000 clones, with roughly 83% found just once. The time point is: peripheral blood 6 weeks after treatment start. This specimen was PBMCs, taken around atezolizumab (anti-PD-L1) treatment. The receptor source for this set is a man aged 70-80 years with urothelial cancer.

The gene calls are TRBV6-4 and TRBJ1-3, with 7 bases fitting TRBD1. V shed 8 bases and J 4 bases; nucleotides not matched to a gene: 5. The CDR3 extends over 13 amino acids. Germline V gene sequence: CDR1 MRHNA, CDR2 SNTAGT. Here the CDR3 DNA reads TGTGCCAGCTCCCGGGACAGCGGAAACACCATATATTTT. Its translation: CASSRDSGNTIYF.

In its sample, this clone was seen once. For the CDR3, the DNA is TGTGCCAGCAGCAAAGAGGCCCGGACAGGGGTAAGGAATGAGCAGTTCTTC. Its protein product is CASSKEARTGVRNEQFF. The chain links TRBV21-1 to TRBJ2-1; no check of the table's D call, TRBD1, against the DNA was made. TRBV21-1 represents a pseudogene. The CDR3 has 17 residues.

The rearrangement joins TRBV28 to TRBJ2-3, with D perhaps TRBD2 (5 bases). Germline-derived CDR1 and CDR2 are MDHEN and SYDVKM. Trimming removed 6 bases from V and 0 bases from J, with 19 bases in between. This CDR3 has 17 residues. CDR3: CASSPPPGGGSTDTQYF. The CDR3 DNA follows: TGTGCCAGCAGCCCCCCGCCGGGCGGAGGCAGCACAGATACGCAGTATTTT.

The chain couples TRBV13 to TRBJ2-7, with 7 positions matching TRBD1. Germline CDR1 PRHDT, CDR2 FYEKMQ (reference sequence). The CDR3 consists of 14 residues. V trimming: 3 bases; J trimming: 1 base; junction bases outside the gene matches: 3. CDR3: CASSFPGGSYEQYF. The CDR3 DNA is TGTGCCAGCAGCTTCCCAGGGGGATCCTACGAGCAGTACTTC.

The DNA for the CDR3 is TGTGCCAGCAGTGCTGACCCTGGTCGGGTGAACACTGAAGCTTTCTTT. Amino acids: CASSADPGRVNTEAFF. This sequence joins TRBV2 and TRBJ1-1; D remains ambiguous. CDR1 and CDR2 (germline): SNHLY, FYNNEI. The CDR3 is 16 amino acids. V lost 4 bases and J lost 0, with 15 bases in between.

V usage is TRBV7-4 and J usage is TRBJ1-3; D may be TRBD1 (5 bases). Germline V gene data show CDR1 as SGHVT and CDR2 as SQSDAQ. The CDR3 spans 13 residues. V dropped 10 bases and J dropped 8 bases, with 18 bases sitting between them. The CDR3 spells CAISVQGGYTIYF. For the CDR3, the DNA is TGTGCCATATCAGTCCAGGGAGGGTACACCATATATTTT.

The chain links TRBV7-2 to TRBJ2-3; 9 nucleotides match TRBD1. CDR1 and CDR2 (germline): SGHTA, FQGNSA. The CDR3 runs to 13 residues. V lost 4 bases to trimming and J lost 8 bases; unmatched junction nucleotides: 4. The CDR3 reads CASSSMTGGTQYF. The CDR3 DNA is TGTGCCAGCAGCTCCATGACAGGGGGTACGCAGTATTTT.

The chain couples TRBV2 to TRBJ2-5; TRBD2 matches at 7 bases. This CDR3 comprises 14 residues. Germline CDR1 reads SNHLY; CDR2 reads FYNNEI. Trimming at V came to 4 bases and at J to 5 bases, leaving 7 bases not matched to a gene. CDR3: CASSVGREGETQYF. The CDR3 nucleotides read TGTGCCAGCAGTGTAGGCAGGGAGGGGGAGACCCAGTACTTC.

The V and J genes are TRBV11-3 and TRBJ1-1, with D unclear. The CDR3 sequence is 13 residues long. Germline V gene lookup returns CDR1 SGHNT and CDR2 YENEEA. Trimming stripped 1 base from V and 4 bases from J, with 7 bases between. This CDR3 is CASSLVDITEAFF. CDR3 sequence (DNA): TGTGCCAGCAGCTTAGTAGACATCACTGAAGCTTTCTTT.

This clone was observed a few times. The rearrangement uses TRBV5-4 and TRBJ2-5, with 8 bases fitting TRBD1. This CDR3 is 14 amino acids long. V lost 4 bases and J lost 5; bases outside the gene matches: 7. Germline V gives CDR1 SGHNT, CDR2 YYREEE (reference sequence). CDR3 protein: CASSADRASETQYF. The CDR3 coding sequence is TGTGCCAGCAGCGCGGACAGGGCGTCCGAGACCCAGTACTTC.

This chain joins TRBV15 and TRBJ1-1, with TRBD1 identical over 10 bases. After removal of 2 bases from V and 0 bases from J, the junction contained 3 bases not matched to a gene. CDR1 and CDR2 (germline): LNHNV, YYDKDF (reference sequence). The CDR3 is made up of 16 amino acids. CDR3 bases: TGTGCCACCAGCAGACGGGGACAGGGGATGAACACTGAAGCTTTCTTT. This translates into CATSRRGQGMNTEAFF.

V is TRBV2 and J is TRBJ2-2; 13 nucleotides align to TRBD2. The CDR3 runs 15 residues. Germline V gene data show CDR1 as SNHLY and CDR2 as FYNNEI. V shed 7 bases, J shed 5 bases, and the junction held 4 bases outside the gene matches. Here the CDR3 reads CASKTSGGSTGELFF. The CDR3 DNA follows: TGTGCCAGCAAGACTAGCGGGGGGTCTACCGGGGAGCTGTTTTTT.

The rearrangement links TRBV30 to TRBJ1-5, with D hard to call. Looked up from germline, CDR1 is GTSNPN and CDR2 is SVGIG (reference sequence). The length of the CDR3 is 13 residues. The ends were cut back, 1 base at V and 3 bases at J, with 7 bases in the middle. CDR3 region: CAWSERDNQPQHF. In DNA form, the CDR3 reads TGTGCCTGGAGTGAGAGGGACAATCAGCCCCAGCATTTT.

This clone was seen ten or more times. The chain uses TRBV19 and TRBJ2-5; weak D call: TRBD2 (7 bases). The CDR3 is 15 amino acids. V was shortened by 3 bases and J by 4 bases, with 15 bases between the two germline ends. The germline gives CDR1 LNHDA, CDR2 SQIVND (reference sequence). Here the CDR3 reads CASSIGMGGLETQYF. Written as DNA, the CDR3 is TGTGCCAGTAGTATCGGCATGGGGGGGCTAGAGACCCAGTACTTC.

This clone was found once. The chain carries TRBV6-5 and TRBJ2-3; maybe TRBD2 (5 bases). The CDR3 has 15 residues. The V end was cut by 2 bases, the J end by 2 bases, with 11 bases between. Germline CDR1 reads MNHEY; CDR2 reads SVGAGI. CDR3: CASSYNGLYTDTQYF. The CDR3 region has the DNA TGTGCCAGCAGTTACAATGGACTTTACACAGATACGCAGTATTTT.

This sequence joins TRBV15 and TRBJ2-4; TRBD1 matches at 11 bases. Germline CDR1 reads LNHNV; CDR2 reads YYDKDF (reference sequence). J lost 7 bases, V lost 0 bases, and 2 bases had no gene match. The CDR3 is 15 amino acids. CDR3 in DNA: TGTGCCACCAGCAGAGATCGGGACAGGGGGAACATTCAGTACTTC. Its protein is CATSRDRDRGNIQYF.

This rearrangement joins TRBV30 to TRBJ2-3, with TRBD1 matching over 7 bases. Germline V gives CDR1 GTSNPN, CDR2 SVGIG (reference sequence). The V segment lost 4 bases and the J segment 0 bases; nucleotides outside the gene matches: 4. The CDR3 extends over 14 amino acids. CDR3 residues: CAWNRGTSTDTQYF. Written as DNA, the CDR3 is TGTGCCTGGAACAGGGGTACTAGCACAGATACGCAGTATTTT.

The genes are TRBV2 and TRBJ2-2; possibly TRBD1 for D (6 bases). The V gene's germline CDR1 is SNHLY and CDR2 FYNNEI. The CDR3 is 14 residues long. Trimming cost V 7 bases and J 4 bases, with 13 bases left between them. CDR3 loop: CASTWDTSTGELFF. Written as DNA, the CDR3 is TGTGCCAGCACATGGGACACAAGCACCGGGGAGCTGTTTTTT.

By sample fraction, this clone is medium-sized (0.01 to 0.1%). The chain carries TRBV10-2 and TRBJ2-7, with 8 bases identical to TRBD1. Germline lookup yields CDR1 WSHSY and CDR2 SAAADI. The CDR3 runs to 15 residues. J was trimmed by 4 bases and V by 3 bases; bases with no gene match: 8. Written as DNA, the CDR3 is TGCGCCAGCAGTGATTTCACCGGACAGGGTTACGAGCAGTACTTC. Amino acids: CASSDFTGQGYEQYF.

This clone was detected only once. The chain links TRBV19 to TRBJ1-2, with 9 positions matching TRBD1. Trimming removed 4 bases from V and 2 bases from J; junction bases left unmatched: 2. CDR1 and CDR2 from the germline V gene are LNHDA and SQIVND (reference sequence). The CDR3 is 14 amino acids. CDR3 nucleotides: TGTGCCAGTAGTACAACAGGGGGCAACTATGGCTACACCTTC. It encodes CASSTTGGNYGYTF. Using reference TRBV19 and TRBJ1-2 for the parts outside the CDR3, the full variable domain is DGGITQSPKYLFRKEGQNVTLSCEQNLNHDAMYWYRQDPGQGLRLIYYSQIVNDFQKGDIAEGYSVSREKKESFPLTVTSAQKNPTAFYLCASSTTGGNYGYTFGSGTRLTVV.

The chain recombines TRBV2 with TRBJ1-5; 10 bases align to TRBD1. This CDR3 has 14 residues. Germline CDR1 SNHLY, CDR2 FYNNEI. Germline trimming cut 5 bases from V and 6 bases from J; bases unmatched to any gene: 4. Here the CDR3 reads CASSTDRGRQPQHF. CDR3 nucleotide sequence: TGTGCCAGCAGTACTGACAGGGGGCGTCAGCCCCAGCATTTT.